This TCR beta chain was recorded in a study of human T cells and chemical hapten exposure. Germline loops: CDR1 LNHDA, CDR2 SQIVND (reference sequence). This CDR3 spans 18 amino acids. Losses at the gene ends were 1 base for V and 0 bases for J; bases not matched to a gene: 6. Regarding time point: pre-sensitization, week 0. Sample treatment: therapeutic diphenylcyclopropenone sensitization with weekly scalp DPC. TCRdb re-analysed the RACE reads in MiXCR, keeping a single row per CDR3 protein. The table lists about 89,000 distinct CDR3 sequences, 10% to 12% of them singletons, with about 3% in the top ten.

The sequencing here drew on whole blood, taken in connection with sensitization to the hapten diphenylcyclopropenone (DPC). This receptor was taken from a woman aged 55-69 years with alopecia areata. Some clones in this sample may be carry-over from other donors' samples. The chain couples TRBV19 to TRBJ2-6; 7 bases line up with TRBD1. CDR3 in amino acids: CASSIVQGVDSGANVLTF. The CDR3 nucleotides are TGTGCCAGTAGTATAGTCCAGGGGGTCGACTCTGGGGCCAACGTCCTGACTTTC.